One and the same sample provided the 30 T cell receptor beta chains below, sequenced in a study of Graves' ophthalmopathy and Graves' hyperthyroidism. Amplification of TCR beta CDR3 regions used RNA transcripts. HTBI primers were used in a first-round RT-PCR, which preceded a second-round multiplex PCR. A single record per CDR3 protein comes from TCRdb applying MiXCR to the multiplex PCR reads. The repertoire holds 240,000 or so distinct CDR3 sequences, 45% to 55% seen once, with roughly 50% in the top ten. Material for sequencing was peripheral blood. The receptors come from an adult man with Graves' ophthalmopathy.

This clonotype was observed a few times. V and J are TRBV7-9 and TRBJ2-7; tentatively, D is TRBD2 (5 bases). Germline V lookup: CDR1 SEHNR, CDR2 FQNEAQ (reference sequence). The CDR3 consists of 14 residues. Trimming left V 2 bases short and J 2 bases short, with 10 bases between. This chain's CDR3 is CASSLSGEAYEQYF. The CDR3 DNA follows: TGTGCCAGCAGCTTATCCGGGGAAGCCTACGAGCAGTACTTC.

A note on this clonotype: The junction departs from germline at one end; a sequencing error may be responsible. CDR3 DNA sequence: TGTGCCAGCAGTCATGGGCCAGGGGCAACTAATGAAAAGCTGTTTTTT. It encodes CASSHGPGATNEKLFF. The chain has TRBV6-6 and TRBJ1-4; tentative D call: TRBD1 (6 bases). Germline lookup yields CDR1 MNHNY and CDR2 SVGAGI (reference sequence). The CDR3 consists of 16 residues.

This clonotype was detected a few times. V and J are TRBV20-1 and TRBJ2-7; the D gene is possibly TRBD1 (8 bases). This CDR3 spans 15 amino acids. Per the germline V gene, CDR1 is DFQATT and CDR2 is SNEGSKA (reference sequence). Trimming removed 5 bases from V and 6 bases from J, with 23 bases in between. Here the CDR3 DNA reads TGCAGTGCTCCCTGGGTTACGACAGGGGAGGGCGAGCAGTACTTC. It is translated as CSAPWVTTGEGEQYF.

This sequence joins TRBV2 and TRBJ2-5, with D tentatively TRBD2 (5 bases). The V gene lost 5 bases and the J gene lost 1 base, with 17 bases spanning the gap. This CDR3 is built from 16 residues. Germline CDR1 is SNHLY and CDR2 is FYNNEI. DNA of the CDR3: TGTGCCAGCAGTTTAGCGCTAACAGAGGGCCAAGAGACCCAGTACTTC. It translates to CASSLALTEGQETQYF.

V gene TRBV2 combines with J gene TRBJ1-5; no clear D gene. Germline CDR1 is SNHLY and CDR2 is FYNNEI. This CDR3 is built from 15 residues. Trimming removed 5 bases from V and 3 bases from J, with 14 bases in between. CDR3 residues: CASSFGVLANQPQHF. The CDR3 DNA sequence: TGTGCCAGCAGTTTTGGGGTTTTGGCCAATCAGCCCCAGCATTTT. Looking up the rest from reference TRBV2 and TRBJ1-5 gives the full variable domain: EPEVTQTPSHQVTQMGQEVILRCVPISNHLYFYWYRQILGQKVEFLVSFYNNEISEKSEIFDDQFSVERPDGSNFTLKIRSTKLEDSAMYFCASSFGVLANQPQHFGDGTRLSIL.

The chain carries TRBV7-9 and TRBJ2-2; D might be TRBD2 (6 bases). The V end was cut by 1 base, the J end by 7 bases, with 7 bases between. This CDR3 is 13 amino acids long. CDR1 is SEHNR, CDR2 FQNEAQ, per germline (reference sequence). CDR3 DNA: TGTGCCAGCAGCTTAGGCGGGAACGGGGAGCTGTTTTTT. The encoded protein is CASSLGGNGELFF.

This rearrangement joins TRBV20-1 to TRBJ2-7, with 8 bases matching TRBD1. This CDR3 comprises 15 residues. Losses at the gene ends were 3 bases for V and 3 bases for J; bases not matched to a gene: 10. CDR1 and CDR2 from the germline V gene are DFQATT and SNEGSKA (reference sequence). CDR3 coding DNA: TGCAGTGCTAGCGACTCCGGGACAGGAATCTACGAGCAGTACTTC. It encodes CSASDSGTGIYEQYF.

This clonotype was counted only a few times. The CDR3 region is CASSVSISGTEAFF. In DNA form, the CDR3 reads TGTGCCAGCAGTGTGAGCATATCGGGGACTGAAGCTTTCTTT. The rearrangement joins TRBV2 to TRBJ1-1; D ambiguous. V was pared by 4 bases and J by 5 bases, with 14 bases between. Germline values: CDR1 SNHLY, CDR2 FYNNEI. This CDR3 is 14 amino acids long.

In this sample, this clonotype turned up many times. J is TRBJ1-1 and V is TRBV29-1; D gene ambiguous. V lost 0 bases to trimming and J lost 10 bases, with 9 bases between them. The CDR3 extends over 11 amino acids. CDR1 and CDR2 from the germline V gene are SQVTM and ANQGSEA. The DNA for the CDR3 is TGCAGCGTTGAAGATAGGGTGGGAGCTTTCTTT. Residues: CSVEDRVGAFF.

This chain uses TRBV6-5 with TRBJ2-2, with 12 nucleotides matching TRBD1. The CDR3 length is 15 residues. CDR1 and CDR2 from the germline V gene are MNHEY and SVGAGI. The trim removed 11 bases at V and 9 bases at J, leaving 13 bases unmatched. In nucleotides, the CDR3 is TGTGCCTCCGGGACAGGGGGCGTATCTGACCGGGAGCTGTTTTTT. Its protein product is CASGTGGVSDRELFF.

The gene calls are TRBV29-1 and TRBJ2-1, with 12 bases fitting TRBD2. Per germline, CDR1 SQVTM and CDR2 ANQGSEA. This CDR3 is built from 15 residues. The V segment lost 7 bases and the J segment 7 bases; nucleotides outside the gene matches: 11. The CDR3 spells CSAGTGTSGPNEQFF. The CDR3 DNA sequence: TGCAGCGCTGGAACCGGGACTAGCGGGCCGAATGAGCAGTTCTTC.

The table lists this clonotype with a few counts. The chain couples TRBV20-1 to TRBJ2-5; 15 bases match TRBD2. Germline V CDR1 and CDR2: DFQATT, SNEGSKA (reference sequence). The CDR3 loop spans 18 amino acids. Trimming took 2 bases from V and 0 from J; bases not matched to a gene: 7. The CDR3 region has the DNA TGCAGTGCTAGATTGGGGACTAGCGGGGGGCTGTACCAAGAGACCCAGTACTTC. This translates into CSARLGTSGGLYQETQYF.

As DNA, the CDR3 is TGCGCCAGCTCCCTGACAGCGGGGAAAGAGACCCAGTACTTC. Protein product: CASSLTAGKETQYF. V is TRBV5-1 and J is TRBJ2-5; TRBD2 matches 7 bases. Germline V lookup: CDR1 SGHRS, CDR2 YFSETQ. This CDR3 spans 14 amino acids. V gave up 7 bases and J gave up 3 bases; unmatched junction bases: 9.

This CDR3 is CASSRGVDYEQYF. In DNA form, the CDR3 reads TGTGCCAGTTCGCGGGGTGTTGACTACGAGCAGTACTTC. The chain joins TRBV9 to TRBJ2-7, with D perhaps TRBD2 (6 bases). The CDR3 totals 13 residues. Trimming stripped 8 bases from V and 3 bases from J, with 15 bases between. Germline-derived CDR1 and CDR2 are SGDLS and YYNGEE.

This clonotype was detected a few times. V gene TRBV7-2 combines with J gene TRBJ1-2, with D possibly matching TRBD1 (6 bases). Germline V lookup: CDR1 SGHTA, CDR2 FQGNSA. V dropped 3 bases and J dropped 5 bases, with 13 bases sitting between them. This CDR3 contains 14 residues. The CDR3 DNA is TGTGCCAGCAGCTTTTTAGCAGGGGAGTATGGCTACACCTTC. This encodes CASSFLAGEYGYTF.

This clonotype came up a few times. The genes are TRBV15 and TRBJ1-1; D is perhaps TRBD1 (5 bases). The V gene's germline CDR1 is LNHNV and CDR2 YYDKDF (reference sequence). V dropped 4 bases and J dropped 1 base, with 7 bases sitting between them. The CDR3 is made up of 13 amino acids. As DNA, the CDR3 is TGTGCCACCAGCATGGGGGGGAACACTGAAGCTTTCTTT. Encoded protein: CATSMGGNTEAFF. The variable domain in full, completed from reference TRBV15 and TRBJ1-1, reads DAMVIQNPRYQVTQFGKPVTLSCSQTLNHNVMYWYQQKSSQAPKLLFHYYDKDFNNEADTPDNFQSRRPNTSFCFLDIRSPGLGDTAMYLCATSMGGNTEAFFGQGTRLTVV.

The count of this clonotype is one. This chain joins TRBV30 and TRBJ2-7; D call uncertain. Trimming removed 0 bases at V and 3 bases at J, with 15 bases between. This CDR3 comprises 15 residues. The germline CDR1 and CDR2 sequences are GTSNPN and SVGIG (reference sequence). CDR3 coding DNA: TGTGCCTGGAGTGTACGGTGGCAGAGATACTACGAGCAGTACTTC. Protein product: CAWSVRWQRYYEQYF. The entire variable domain, with the rest obtained from reference TRBV30 and TRBJ2-7, is as follows: SQTIHQWPATLVQPVGSPLSLECTVEGTSNPNLYWYRQAAGRGLQLLFYSVGIGQISSEVPQNLSASRPQDRQFILSSKKLLLSDSGFYLCAWSVRWQRYYEQYFGPGTRLTVT.

This clonotype turned up a few times. The chain combines TRBV29-1 with TRBJ1-2; no reliable D call. From germline, CDR1 is SQVTM and CDR2 ANQGSEA. V was clipped by 4 bases and J by 3 bases, with 9 bases between them. This CDR3 contains 12 residues. The DNA for the CDR3 is TGCAGCGTTGTATCCGGGTACTATGGCTACACCTTC. Protein: CSVVSGYYGYTF.

The rearrangement uses TRBV9 and TRBJ2-2; D gene unclear. With 4 bases removed from V and 0 bases from J, the gap between germline ends came to 10 bases. The germline CDR1 and CDR2 sequences are SGDLS and YYNGEE. The CDR3 has 15 amino acids. The DNA of the CDR3 is TGTGCCAGCAGCCCATGGACGGCGAACACCGGGGAGCTGTTTTTT. Its translation is CASSPWTANTGELFF.

The table lists this clonotype with a few counts. The chain uses TRBV7-9 and TRBJ1-3; D is unresolved. Trimming took 3 bases from V and 0 from J, leaving 12 bases between them. The length of the CDR3 is 16 residues. Germline V gene data show CDR1 as SEHNR and CDR2 as FQNEAQ (reference sequence). CDR3 residues: CASSFWTEFSGNTIYF. The CDR3 region has the DNA TGTGCCAGCAGCTTTTGGACGGAGTTCTCTGGAAACACCATATATTTT.

A few counts support this clonotype. This chain uses TRBV6-5 with TRBJ1-6, with 7 bases aligning to TRBD1. Unmatched junction bases numbered 7, after V lost 7 bases and J lost 10 bases. The CDR3 extends over 13 amino acids. Looked up from germline, CDR1 is MNHEY and CDR2 is SVGAGI. CDR3 protein: CASTHDRDSPLHF. Here the CDR3 DNA reads TGTGCCAGCACCCACGACAGGGACTCACCCCTCCACTTT.

In this sample, this clonotype turned up a few times. The gene calls are TRBV6-4 and TRBJ1-5; the D gene is possibly TRBD1 (5 bases). The CDR3 is made up of 15 amino acids. Germline V lookup: CDR1 MRHNA, CDR2 SNTAGT. V was pared by 7 bases and J by 2 bases, with 15 bases between. The CDR3 spells CASTRWQGGNQPQHF. The CDR3 DNA reads TGTGCCAGCACTCGGTGGCAAGGGGGCAATCAGCCCCAGCATTTT.

Only a few counts were recorded for this clonotype. The V call is TRBV7-6, the J call TRBJ2-5, with D tentatively TRBD1 (6 bases). Trimming took off 2 bases at V and 2 bases at J, with 9 bases between the two ends. The V gene's germline CDR1 is SGHVS and CDR2 FNYEAQ. CDR3 length: 14 amino acids. CDR3 coding DNA: TGTGCCAGCAGCTTATACGGGACACAAGAGACCCAGTACTTC. It is translated as CASSLYGTQETQYF.

This clonotype has only a few counts. The chain recombines TRBV24-1 with TRBJ2-2; 7 positions match TRBD1. The V gene end was trimmed by 10 bases and the J gene end by 6 bases; junction bases not matched to a gene: 7. The CDR3 spans 13 residues. The germline V gene encodes CDR1 KGHDR and CDR2 SFDVKD. The DNA of the CDR3 is TGTGCCACAGGACAGGCACTGGCCGGGGAGCTGTTTTTT. It translates to CATGQALAGELFF.

As regards this clonotype: An end of the junction differs from the germline gene, which may be a read error. The gene calls are TRBV12-3 or TRBV12-4 and TRBJ1-2; D not resolved. This CDR3 spans 17 amino acids. The CDR3 spells CAISEPGAREYWDGYTF. The DNA of the CDR3 is TGTGCCATCAGTGAGCCAGGTGCCCGGGAGTATTGGGATGGCTACACCTTC.

This clonotype was counted only a few times. The chain employs TRBV2 and TRBJ1-6; 8 bases map to TRBD1. Trimming removed 1 base from V and 6 bases from J; junction bases left unmatched: 2. Per the germline V gene, CDR1 is SNHLY and CDR2 is FYNNEI. CDR3 length: 15 residues. The CDR3 sequence: CASSEEQGGNSPLHF. The DNA for the CDR3 is TGTGCCAGCAGTGAAGAACAGGGGGGTAATTCACCCCTCCACTTT.

The chain recombines TRBV7-3 with TRBJ2-7, with D possibly called TRBD1 or TRBD2 (5 bases each). CDR1 and CDR2 (germline): SGHTA, FQGTGA. V was shortened by 3 bases and J by 5 bases, with 20 bases between the two germline ends. This CDR3 region has 16 residues. CDR3 amino acids: CASSFPRDPGSHEQYF. CDR3 nucleotides: TGTGCCAGCAGCTTCCCTAGGGATCCAGGGAGCCACGAGCAGTACTTC.

This clonotype was seen many times. The chain carries TRBV12-3 or TRBV12-4 and TRBJ1-2; the D is unclear. Trimming cost V 7 bases and J 4 bases, with 13 bases left between them. CDR3 length: 13 amino acids. The DNA for the CDR3 is TGTGCCAGCACTCTGGACGGAATCTATGGCTACACCTTC. This gives the protein CASTLDGIYGYTF.

This clonotype was seen more than once but under ten times. The chain employs TRBV7-2 and TRBJ2-7, with D uncertain. Trimming pared 5 bases from V and 0 bases from J, leaving 11 bases between. In germline, CDR1 is SGHTA, CDR2 FQGNSA. The CDR3 totals 14 residues. The CDR3 sequence is CASSAGQISYEQYF. For the CDR3, the DNA is TGTGCCAGCAGCGCCGGTCAAATCTCCTACGAGCAGTACTTC.

The rearrangement joins TRBV7-9 to TRBJ2-5; D is perhaps TRBD2 (5 bases). V was clipped by 3 bases and J by 3 bases, with 8 bases between them. Germline V gene data show CDR1 as SEHNR and CDR2 as FQNEAQ (reference sequence). CDR3 length: 13 amino acids. The CDR3 sequence: CASSLGEEETQYF. The CDR3 DNA reads TGTGCCAGCAGCTTGGGAGAGGAAGAGACCCAGTACTTC.